These 10 T cell receptor beta chains share one sample of origin, sequenced in a study of blood T cell repertoires in COVID-19 (dated by TCRdb to between 2020 and 2021). Libraries were prepared through the immunoSEQ multiplex PCR assay. TCRdb provides this immuneACCESS table in a form limited to in-frame rearrangements. Some clones are lacking; in checked studies, under half of them reflect an unresolved V gene, and why the rest are absent is not known. Within this sample are almost 55,000 clones, with about nine tenths of them counted one time only. Of the sample, roughly 7.6% falls within the top ten clones. Material: peripheral blood. The receptors were gathered from a woman between 40 and 50 years old with active COVID-19.

The chain couples TRBV5-1 to TRBJ1-3; D perhaps matches TRBD1 (5 bases). The CDR3 has 14 amino acids. V lost 7 bases and J lost 5, with 16 bases in between. CDR1 is SGHRS, CDR2 YFSETQ, per germline. CDR3 amino acids: CASSLDRPRNTIYF. CDR3 in DNA: TGCGCCAGCTCCCTCGACAGACCGAGAAACACCATATATTTT.

This sequence joins TRBV23-1 and TRBJ2-2; D is possibly TRBD1 (6 bases). TRBV23-1 is labeled an ORF, and its function is uncertain. This CDR3 is 16 amino acids long. The ends were cut back, 0 bases at V and 5 bases at J, with 13 bases in the middle. CDR3 bases: TGCGCCAGCAGTCAATCTCGCAGGGGAGAAACCGGGGAGCTGTTTTTT. Translated: CASSQSRRGETGELFF.

V gene TRBV21-1 combines with J gene TRBJ2-3; TRBD2, the table's D call, was not compared with the DNA. TRBV21-1 is tagged as a pseudogene. The CDR3 spans 20 residues. The CDR3 reads CASSKGGGGLGPSPPDTQYF. As DNA, the CDR3 is TGTGCCAGCAGCAAAGGAGGCGGAGGGTTAGGCCCCAGCCCTCCAGATACGCAGTATTTT.

This clone was seen a handful of times. The chain uses TRBV19 and TRBJ2-3, with no clear D. Germline V gene lookup returns CDR1 LNHDA and CDR2 SQIVND (reference sequence). V dropped 5 bases and J dropped 2 bases, with 8 bases sitting between them. The CDR3 extends over 13 amino acids. The DNA for the CDR3 is TGTGCCAGTAGTGCGGAAAACACAGATACGCAGTATTTT. The encoded protein is CASSAENTDTQYF.

DNA for the CDR3: TGTGCCAGCAGTCCCCGGGACAACTACGAGCAGTACTTC. It specifies CASSPRDNYEQYF. The rearrangement uses TRBV6-2 or TRBV6-3 and TRBJ2-7; maybe TRBD1 (6 bases). This CDR3 region has 13 residues. Germline lookup yields CDR1 MNHEY and CDR2 SVGEGT. With 5 bases removed from V and 3 bases from J, the gap between germline ends came to 11 bases.

This clone was seen only once. The chain is built from TRBV7-9 and TRBJ2-7; 9 bases match TRBD2. Losses at the gene ends were 8 bases for V and 4 bases for J; bases not matched to a gene: 6. From germline, CDR1 is SEHNR and CDR2 FQNEAQ (reference sequence). The CDR3 is 13 amino acids. The CDR3 region is CASRSTSGYEQYF. The DNA of the CDR3 is TGTGCCAGCCGATCGACTAGCGGTTACGAGCAGTACTTC.

The chain is built from TRBV9 and TRBJ2-2, with a tentative D call TRBD1 (6 bases). The germline V gene encodes CDR1 SGDLS and CDR2 YYNGEE. The CDR3 is 20 amino acids. V lost 3 bases and J lost 4, with 28 bases in between. Written as DNA, the CDR3 is TGTGCCAGCAGCGCGAGACAGGACCCTAGGCGGCTTCTAGGCACCGGGGAGCTGTTTTTT. Encoded protein: CASSARQDPRRLLGTGELFF.

This clone was picked up one time. The chain is built from TRBV2 and TRBJ1-3, with D tentatively TRBD1 (5 bases). Germline-derived CDR1 and CDR2 are SNHLY and FYNNEI. The V and J ends lost 4 bases and 4 bases respectively, with 14 bases between them. This CDR3 contains 15 residues. The CDR3 sequence is CASSGEGGGGNTIYF. The CDR3, as DNA: TGTGCCAGCAGTGGTGAAGGTGGGGGGGGAAACACCATATATTTT.

In its sample, this clone was seen a few times. The chain links TRBV9 to TRBJ1-2; D ambiguous. The germline V gene has CDR1 SGDLS and CDR2 YYNGEE. V was pared by 0 bases and J by 9 bases, with 15 bases between. The length of the CDR3 is 14 residues. The CDR3 bases are TGTGCCAGCAGCGTAGACCTGTCCGCGAGGAGCTACACCTTC. It is translated as CASSVDLSARSYTF.

The chain links TRBV5-4 to TRBJ2-7; the match to TRBD2 covers 8 bases. CDR1 is SGHNT, CDR2 YYREEE, per germline (reference sequence). V lost 6 bases to trimming and J lost 0 bases; unmatched junction nucleotides: 2. The CDR3 totals 13 residues. In DNA, the CDR3 is TGTGCCAGCACCGGGGGGGACTCCTACGAGCAGTACTTC. It codes for CASTGGDSYEQYF.